This TCR beta chain was captured in a study of beta chain features in type 1 diabetes. Concerning this clone itself: Antigen specificity is unknown.

Expressed TCRB transcripts got sequenced, as all isolated RNA was reverse transcribed. The protocol was immunoSEQ multiplex PCR, while the TCRdb copy is restricted to in-frame clones and leaves out a portion. Among about 28,000 clones, less than 60% were seen once, and the ten largest hold roughly 1.5%. The germline gives CDR1 SEHNR, CDR2 FQNEAQ (reference sequence). The CDR3 is 16 amino acids. Trimming pared 1 base from V and 0 bases from J, leaving 10 bases between. Whole-study findings and limits: All four CD4+ subsets from Type 1 diabetes patients carried moderately but significantly shorter TCRB CDR3s.

The sample comprised Tregs from blood. The receptor was isolated from a young woman with type 1 diabetes. V and J are TRBV7-9 and TRBJ1-5, with TRBD1 as a possible D gene (5 bases). The DNA of the CDR3 is TGTGCCAGCAGCTTAGAATGGGGGGATAGCAATCAGCCCCAGCATTTT. Its protein product is CASSLEWGDSNQPQHF.